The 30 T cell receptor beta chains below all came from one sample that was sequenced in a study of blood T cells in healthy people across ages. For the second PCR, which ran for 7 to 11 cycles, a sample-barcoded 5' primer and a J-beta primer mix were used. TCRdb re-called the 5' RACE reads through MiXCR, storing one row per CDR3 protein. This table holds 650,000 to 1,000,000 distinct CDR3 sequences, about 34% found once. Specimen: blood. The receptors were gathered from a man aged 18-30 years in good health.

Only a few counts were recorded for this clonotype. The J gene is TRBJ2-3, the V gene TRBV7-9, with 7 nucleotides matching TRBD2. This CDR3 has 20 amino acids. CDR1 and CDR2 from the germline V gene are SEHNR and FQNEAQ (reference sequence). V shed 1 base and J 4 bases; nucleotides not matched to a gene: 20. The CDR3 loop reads CASSLEVRAGTLSRADTQYF. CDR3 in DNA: TGTGCCAGCAGCTTAGAGGTCCGAGCGGGGACCTTATCTAGGGCAGATACGCAGTATTTT.

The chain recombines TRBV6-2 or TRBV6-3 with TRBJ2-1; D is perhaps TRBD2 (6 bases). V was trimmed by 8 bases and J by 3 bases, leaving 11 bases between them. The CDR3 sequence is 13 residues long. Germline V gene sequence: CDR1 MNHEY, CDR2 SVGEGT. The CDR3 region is CASSSALYNEQFF. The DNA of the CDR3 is TGTGCCAGCTCTAGCGCCCTCTACAATGAGCAGTTCTTC.

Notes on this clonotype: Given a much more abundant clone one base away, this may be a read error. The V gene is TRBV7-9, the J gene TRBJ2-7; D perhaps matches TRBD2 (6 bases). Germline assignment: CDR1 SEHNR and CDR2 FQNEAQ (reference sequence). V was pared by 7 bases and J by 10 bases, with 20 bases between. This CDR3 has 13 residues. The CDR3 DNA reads TGTGCCAGCACTAAACCGGGGGAACAGATCCAGTACTTC. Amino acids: CASTKPGEQIQYF. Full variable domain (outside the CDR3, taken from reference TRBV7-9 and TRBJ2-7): DTGVSQNPRHKITKRGQNVTFRCDPISEHNRLYWYRQTLGQGPEFLTYFQNEAQLEKSRLLSDRFSAERPKGSFSTLEIQRTEQGDSAMYLCASTKPGEQIQYFGPGTRLTVT.

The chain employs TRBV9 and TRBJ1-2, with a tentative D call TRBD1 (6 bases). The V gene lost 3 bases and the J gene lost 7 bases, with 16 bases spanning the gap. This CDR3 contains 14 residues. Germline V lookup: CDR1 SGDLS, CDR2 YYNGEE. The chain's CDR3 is CASSAGGAGVGYTF. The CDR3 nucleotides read TGTGCCAGCAGCGCGGGGGGGGCGGGAGTTGGCTACACCTTC.

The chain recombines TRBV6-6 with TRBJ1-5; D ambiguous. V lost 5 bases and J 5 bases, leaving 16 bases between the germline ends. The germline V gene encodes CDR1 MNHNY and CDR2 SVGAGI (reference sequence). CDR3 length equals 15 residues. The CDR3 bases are TGTGCCAGCAGTCCGCCCAAGATCGGGGATCAGCCCCAGCATTTT. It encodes CASSPPKIGDQPQHF.

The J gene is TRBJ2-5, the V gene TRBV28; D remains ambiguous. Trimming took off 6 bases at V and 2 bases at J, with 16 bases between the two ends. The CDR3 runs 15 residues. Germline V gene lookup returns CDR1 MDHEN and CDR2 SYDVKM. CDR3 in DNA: TGTGCCAGCAGCCCCCCCGCAGAACCTCAAGAGACCCAGTACTTC. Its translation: CASSPPAEPQETQYF.

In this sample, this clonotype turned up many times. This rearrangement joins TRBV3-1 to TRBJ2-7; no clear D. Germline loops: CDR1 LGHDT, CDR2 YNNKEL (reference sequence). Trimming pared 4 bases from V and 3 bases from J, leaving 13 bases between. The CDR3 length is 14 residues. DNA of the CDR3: TGTGCCAGCAGCCCGGATTTCGACAACTACGAGCAGTACTTC. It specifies CASSPDFDNYEQYF.

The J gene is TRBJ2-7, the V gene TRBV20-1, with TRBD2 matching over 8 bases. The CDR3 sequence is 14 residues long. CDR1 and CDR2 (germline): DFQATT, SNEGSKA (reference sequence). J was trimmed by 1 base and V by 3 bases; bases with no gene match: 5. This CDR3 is CSARYGGASYEQYF. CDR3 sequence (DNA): TGCAGTGCTAGGTACGGGGGGGCTTCCTACGAGCAGTACTTC.

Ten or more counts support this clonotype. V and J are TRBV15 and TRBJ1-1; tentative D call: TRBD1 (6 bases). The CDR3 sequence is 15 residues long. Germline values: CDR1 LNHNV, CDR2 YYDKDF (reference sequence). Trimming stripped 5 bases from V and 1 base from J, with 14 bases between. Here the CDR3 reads CATSDTGHGNTEAFF. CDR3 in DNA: TGTGCCACCAGCGATACAGGGCACGGGAACACTGAAGCTTTCTTT.

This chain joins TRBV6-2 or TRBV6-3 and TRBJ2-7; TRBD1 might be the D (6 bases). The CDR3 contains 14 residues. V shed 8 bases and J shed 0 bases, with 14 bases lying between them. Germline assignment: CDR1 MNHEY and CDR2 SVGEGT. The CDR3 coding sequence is TGTGCCAGCCTCCCGGGACACCTCTCCTACGAGCAGTACTTC. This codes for CASLPGHLSYEQYF.

CDR3 coding DNA: TGCGCCAGCAGCCACGCCCCGGGACAGGGGTCCTCCTACGAGCAGTACTTC. The encoded protein is CASSHAPGQGSSYEQYF. The chain couples TRBV4-3 to TRBJ2-7; 10 bases are shared with TRBD1. This CDR3 has 17 residues. Per germline, CDR1 LGHNA and CDR2 YSLEER. J gave up 0 bases and V 3 bases, and 8 bases lay outside the gene matches.

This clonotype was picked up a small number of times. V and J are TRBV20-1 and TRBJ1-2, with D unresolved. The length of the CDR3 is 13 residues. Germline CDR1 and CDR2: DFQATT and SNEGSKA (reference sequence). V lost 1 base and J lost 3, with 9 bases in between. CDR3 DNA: TGCAGTGCTAGAGTCCAGAGGGACTATGGCTACACCTTC. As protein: CSARVQRDYGYTF.

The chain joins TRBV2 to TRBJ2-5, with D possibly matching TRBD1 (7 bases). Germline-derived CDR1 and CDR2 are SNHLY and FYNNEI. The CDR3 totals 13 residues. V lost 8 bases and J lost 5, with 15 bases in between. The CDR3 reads CASHRDSGETQYF. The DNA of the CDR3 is TGTGCCAGCCATCGGGACAGCGGGGAGACCCAGTACTTC.

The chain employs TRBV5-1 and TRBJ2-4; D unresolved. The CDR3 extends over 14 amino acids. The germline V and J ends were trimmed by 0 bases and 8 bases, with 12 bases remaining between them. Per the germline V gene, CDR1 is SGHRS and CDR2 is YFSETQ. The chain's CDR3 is CASSLDSRSDIQYF. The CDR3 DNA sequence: TGCGCCAGCAGCTTGGATTCCAGATCGGACATTCAGTACTTC.

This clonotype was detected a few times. CDR3 coding DNA: TGCGCCAGCAGCCACCTTAGCGTTCTTTCCTACAATGAGCAGTTCTTC. Its translation is CASSHLSVLSYNEQFF. The chain joins TRBV4-3 to TRBJ2-1; D is perhaps TRBD2 (5 bases). Per germline, CDR1 LGHNA and CDR2 YSLEER. The CDR3 runs to 16 residues. Trimming stripped 3 bases from V and 1 base from J, with 13 bases between.

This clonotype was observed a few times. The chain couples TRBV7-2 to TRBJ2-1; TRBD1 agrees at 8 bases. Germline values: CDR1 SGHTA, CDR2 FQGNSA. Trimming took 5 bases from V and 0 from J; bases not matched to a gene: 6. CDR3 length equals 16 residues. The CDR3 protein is CASSQRQGPSYNEQFF. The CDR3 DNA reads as TGTGCCAGCAGCCAAAGACAGGGGCCCTCCTACAATGAGCAGTTCTTC.

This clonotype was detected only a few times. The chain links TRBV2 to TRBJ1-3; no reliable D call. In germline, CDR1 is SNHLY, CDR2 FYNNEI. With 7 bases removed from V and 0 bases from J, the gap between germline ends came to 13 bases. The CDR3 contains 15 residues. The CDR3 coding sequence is TGTGCCAGCACCGACCATGTACTCTCTGGAAACACCATATATTTT. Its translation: CASTDHVLSGNTIYF.

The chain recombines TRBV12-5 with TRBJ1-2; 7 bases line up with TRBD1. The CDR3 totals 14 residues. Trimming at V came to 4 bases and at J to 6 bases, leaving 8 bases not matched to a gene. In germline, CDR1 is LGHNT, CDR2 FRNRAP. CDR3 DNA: TGTGCTAGTGGTTCGGGGACAGTACAAGATGGCTACACCTTC. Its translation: CASGSGTVQDGYTF.

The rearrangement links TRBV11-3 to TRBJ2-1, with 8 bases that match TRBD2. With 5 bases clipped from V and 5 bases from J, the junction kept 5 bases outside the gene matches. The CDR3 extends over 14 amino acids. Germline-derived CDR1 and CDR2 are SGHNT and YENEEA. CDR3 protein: CASSISGDDNEQFF. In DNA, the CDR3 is TGTGCCAGCAGCATTAGCGGGGATGACAATGAGCAGTTCTTC. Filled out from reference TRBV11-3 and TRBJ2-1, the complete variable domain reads EAGVVQSPRYKIIEKKQPVAFWCNPISGHNTLYWYLQNLGQGPELLIRYENEEAVDDSQLPKDRFSAERLKGVDSTLKIQPAELGDSAVYLCASSISGDDNEQFFGPGTRLTVL.

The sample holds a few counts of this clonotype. This chain's CDR3 is CASSSTGTGDTEAFF. As DNA, the CDR3 is TGTGCCAGCAGCTCCACAGGGACCGGGGACACTGAAGCTTTCTTT. V and J are TRBV7-9 and TRBJ1-1; perhaps TRBD1 as D (6 bases). Germline CDR1 SEHNR, CDR2 FQNEAQ (reference sequence). The V and J ends lost 4 bases and 3 bases respectively, with 15 bases between them. The length of the CDR3 is 15 residues.

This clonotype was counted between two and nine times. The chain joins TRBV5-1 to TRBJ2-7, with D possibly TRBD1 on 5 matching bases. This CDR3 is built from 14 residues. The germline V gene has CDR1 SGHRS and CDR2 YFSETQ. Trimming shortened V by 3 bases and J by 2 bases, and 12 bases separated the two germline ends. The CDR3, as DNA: TGCGCCAGCAGCTCGACCCTAGGGGCCTACGAGCAGTACTTC. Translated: CASSSTLGAYEQYF.

The CDR3 sequence: CASKRADLADTQYF. The DNA of the CDR3 is TGTGCCAGCAAACGGGCTGATTTGGCAGATACGCAGTATTTT. The genes are TRBV6-6 and TRBJ2-3; D unresolved. Per the germline V gene, CDR1 is MNHNY and CDR2 is SVGAGI (reference sequence). This CDR3 contains 14 residues. V lost 7 bases and J lost 4, with 15 bases in between.

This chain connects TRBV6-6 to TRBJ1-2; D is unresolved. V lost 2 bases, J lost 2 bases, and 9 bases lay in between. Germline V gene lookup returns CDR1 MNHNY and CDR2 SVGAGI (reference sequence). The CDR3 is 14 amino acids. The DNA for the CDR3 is TGTGCCAGCAGTTACGACGTCGGCAACTATGGCTACACCTTC. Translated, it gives CASSYDVGNYGYTF.

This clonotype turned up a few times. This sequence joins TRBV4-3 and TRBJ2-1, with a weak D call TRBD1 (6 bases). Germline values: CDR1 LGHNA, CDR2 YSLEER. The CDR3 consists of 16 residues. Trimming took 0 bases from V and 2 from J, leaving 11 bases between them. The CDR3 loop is CASSQEGGGPYNEQFF. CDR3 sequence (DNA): TGCGCCAGCAGCCAAGAAGGTGGGGGCCCCTACAATGAGCAGTTCTTC.

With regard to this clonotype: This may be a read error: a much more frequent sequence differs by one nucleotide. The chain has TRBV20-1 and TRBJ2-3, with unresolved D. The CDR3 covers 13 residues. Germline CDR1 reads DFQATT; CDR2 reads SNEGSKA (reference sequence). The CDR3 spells CGARKGSTDTQYF. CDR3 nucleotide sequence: TGCGGTGCTAGAAAGGGCAGCACAGATACGCAGTATTTT.

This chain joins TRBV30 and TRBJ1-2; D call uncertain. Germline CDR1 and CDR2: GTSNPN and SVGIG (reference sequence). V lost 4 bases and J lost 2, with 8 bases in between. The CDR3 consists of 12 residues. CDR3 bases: TGTGCCTGGACGGACCAAAACTATGGCTACACCTTC. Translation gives CAWTDQNYGYTF.

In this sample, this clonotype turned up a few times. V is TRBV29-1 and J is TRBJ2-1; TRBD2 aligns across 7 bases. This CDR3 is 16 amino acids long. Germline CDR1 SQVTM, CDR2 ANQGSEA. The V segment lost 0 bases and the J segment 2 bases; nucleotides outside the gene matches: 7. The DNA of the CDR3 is TGCAGCGTTGAAGATGTGGCGGGGGTAGCCTACAATGAGCAGTTCTTC. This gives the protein CSVEDVAGVAYNEQFF.

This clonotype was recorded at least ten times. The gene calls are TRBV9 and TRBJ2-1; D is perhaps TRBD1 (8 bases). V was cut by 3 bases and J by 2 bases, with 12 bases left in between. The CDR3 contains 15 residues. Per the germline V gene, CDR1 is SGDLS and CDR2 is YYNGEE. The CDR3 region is CASSEQGGTYNEQFF. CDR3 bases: TGTGCCAGCAGCGAACAGGGGGGGACCTACAATGAGCAGTTCTTC.

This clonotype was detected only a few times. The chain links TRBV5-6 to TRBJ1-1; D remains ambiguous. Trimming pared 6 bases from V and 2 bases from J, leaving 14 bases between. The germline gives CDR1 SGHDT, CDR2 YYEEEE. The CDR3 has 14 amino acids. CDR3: CASTYSTENTEAFF. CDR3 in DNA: TGTGCCAGCACCTACTCCACCGAAAACACTGAAGCTTTCTTT.

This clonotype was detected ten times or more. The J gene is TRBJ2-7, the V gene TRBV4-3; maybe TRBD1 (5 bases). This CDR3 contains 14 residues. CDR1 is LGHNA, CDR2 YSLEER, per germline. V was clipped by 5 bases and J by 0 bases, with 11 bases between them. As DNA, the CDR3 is TGCGCCAGCAGCTCTCAAACAGGCTCCTACGAGCAGTACTTC. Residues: CASSSQTGSYEQYF.